This record concerns one TCR beta chain sequence. These data are taken from a study of technical replicates of blood from a handful of donors. The assay was immunoSEQ multiplex PCR, and TCRdb's table has in-frame clones only and misses some. The sample has roughly 90,000 clones; around 93% are singletons. The CDR3 length is 14 residues. Trimming took off 2 bases at V and 2 bases at J, with 9 bases between the two ends. CDR1 SNHLY and CDR2 FYNNEI come from the germline V gene. Sample: T cells isolated from PBMCs. The clonotype was recovered from a human donor in good health. The chain has TRBV2 and TRBJ2-5, with a tentative D call TRBD1 (6 bases). The CDR3 sequence is CASSEWTVQETQYF. The CDR3 region has the DNA TGTGCCAGCAGTGAATGGACAGTACAAGAGACCCAGTACTTC. Full variable domain (remainder filled in from reference TRBV2 and TRBJ2-5): EPEVTQTPSHQVTQMGQEVILRCVPISNHLYFYWYRQILGQKVEFLVSFYNNEISEKSEIFDDQFSVERPDGSNFTLKIRSTKLEDSAMYFCASSEWTVQETQYFGPGTRLLVL.